The TCR beta chain described here comes from a study of regulatory T cells in long-lasting Graves disease. Study-wide findings and caveats: Persistent patients had more shared public clonotypes (around 2,800) than new patients (roughly 940).

J gave up 5 bases and V 3 bases, and 3 bases lay outside the gene matches. The CDR3 runs to 16 residues. Both iRepertoire HTBI primers and Arm-PCR of CDR3 regions were used to build the TCR beta libraries. TCRdb ran MiXCR on the multiplex PCR reads and lists one entry per CDR3 protein. The sample lists 700,000 or so distinct CDR3 sequences; 30% were seen once. Time point of the sample: persistent/refractory GD, antithyroid drugs over 5 years with positive TRAb. Generation of the TCR library employed RNA extracted from PBMCs. Enrollment of patients was through an endocrinology department in Xi'an, China. With regard to this clonotype: Its specificity is not known.

Material: peripheral blood mononuclear cells (PBMCs), obtained when the disease was refractory, from a patient treated with antithyroid drugs. The V gene is TRBV12-3 or TRBV12-4, the J gene TRBJ2-2; TRBD2 matches 13 bases. The clonotype originates from a female donor with Graves disease. This chain's CDR3 is CASSFPGLAGTGELFF. The CDR3 nucleotides read TGTGCCAGCAGTTTCCCGGGACTAGCGGGAACCGGGGAGCTGTTTTTT.